This T cell receptor beta chain was identified in a study of blood T cell repertoires in COVID-19. Study background: COVID-19 samples from acute and convalescent phases originated in the United States, Italy and Spain. PBMCs, B-cell-depleted T cells, or T cells were the source of the cDNA or gDNA that made up the material.

Study processing details: Reference gene primer amplification yielded estimated nucleated cell counts. Sequenced by immunoSEQ multiplex PCR; TCRdb stores in-frame clones only, minus some. V, J and clone size are those of that table, while D and trimming were read from the DNA. The sample records about 68,000 clones, roughly 85% being singletons. V was pared by 3 bases and J by 3 bases, with 12 bases of the junction left unmatched. The CDR3 is made up of 18 amino acids. The V gene's germline CDR1 is MDHEN and CDR2 SYDVKM. The TCR comes from a man aged 25 to 40 with acute or convalescent COVID-19. Sequencing was performed on peripheral blood. The rearrangement joins TRBV28 to TRBJ2-5; 11 bases align to TRBD1. The chain's CDR3 is CASSFWLARTGGEETQYF. For the CDR3, the DNA is TGTGCCAGCAGTTTTTGGCTCGCAAGGACAGGGGGCGAAGAGACCCAGTACTTC.